The source of this T cell receptor beta chain is a study of blood T cell repertoires in COVID-19 (TCRdb year 2020). In the study overall: The collaborator samples originated in the United States, Italy and Spain and spanned the acute and convalescent phases of COVID-19. The samples were drawn from two sources: the first 160 participants of the ongoing ImmuneRACE study, and 950 to 1,500 subjects contributed by 6 global collaborators. HLA class I and class II types, where available, came from metadata supplied by the sample provider rather than from assay-based typing. The prospective study material was composed of cDNA or gDNA derived from T cells, B-cell-depleted T cells, or PBMCs. A freely available public database, intended as a resource for researchers studying the immune response to SARS-CoV-2, is where the repertoires were released. Subjects who had been exposed to COVID-19, were actively infected with it, or had recovered from it provided the deeply sampled blood TCRbeta repertoires that made up the dataset. Sample metadata almost always included a de-identified subject ID, COVID-19 status, age in years and sex. The paper's findings and limits, for the study overall: The amount of clinical and demographic metadata varied by source and participant and was provided uncurated.

The germline V gene supplies CDR1 MGHRA and CDR2 YSYEKL. The CDR3 goes from the cysteine to the phenylalanine over 18 residues. Of all the DNA, just the CDR3 is kept, 54 bases in frame from base 1. Compared with germline, V lacks 1 base and J lacks 2 bases; bases without a gene match: 9. TCRbeta CDR3 regions were amplified from genomic DNA using the immunoSEQ Assay, a bias-controlled multiplex PCR. The study's own analysis went as follows. Nucleated cell counts per sample were estimated from amplification of reference gene primers within the assay. Sequence reads were collapsed and filtered to measure the absolute abundance of every unique TCRbeta CDR3 rearrangement. For each sample, productive Simpson clonality was calculated by taking the square root of Simpson's diversity index across productive rearrangements. TCRdb took this table from immuneACCESS and kept in-frame rearrangements with V and J called. Such tables lack part of the clones; where checked against another copy, unresolved V genes explain under half of the gap, and the rest is unexplained. The D gene and trimming were derived from the DNA, and the V and J assignments and clone size from that table. Within this sample are roughly 300,000 clones, with 88% of them counted one time only. The leading ten clones occupy approximately 8.5% of the sample.

A word on this clone: Its target antigen remains unknown. No much larger clonotype is one base removed from it; base qualities were not supplied.

Each collaborating institution followed its own protocols to collect whole blood in K2EDTA tubes. For TCRbeta analysis, collaborator samples were shipped as frozen whole blood, as isolated PBMCs, or as DNA extracted from either sample type. The V gene is TRBV4-1 and the J gene is TRBJ2-3; 10 junctional bases match TRBD1. The receptor was isolated from a man aged 18 to 29 with active or convalescent COVID-19. The material sequenced was peripheral blood. For the CDR3, the sequence is CASSQVKGTGAPTDTQYF. Read as DNA, the sequence is TGCGCCAGCAGCCAAGTTAAGGGGACAGGGGCCCCCACAGATACGCAGTATTTT.